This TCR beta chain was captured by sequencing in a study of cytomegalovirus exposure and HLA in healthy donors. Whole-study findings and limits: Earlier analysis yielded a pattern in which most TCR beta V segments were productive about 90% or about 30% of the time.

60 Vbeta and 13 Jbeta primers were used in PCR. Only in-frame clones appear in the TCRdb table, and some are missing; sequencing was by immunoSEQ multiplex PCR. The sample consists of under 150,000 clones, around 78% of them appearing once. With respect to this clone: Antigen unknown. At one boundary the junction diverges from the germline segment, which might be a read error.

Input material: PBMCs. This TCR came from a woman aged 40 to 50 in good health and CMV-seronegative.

The CDR3 sequence is CSSSFGGGPIYGYTF. The CDR3 coding sequence is TGTTCCAGCAGCTTTGGGGGGGGGCCCATCTATGGCTACACCTTC. This chain joins TRBV7-9 and TRBJ1-2, with D perhaps matching TRBD1 (6 bases). Germline-derived CDR1 and CDR2 are SEHNR and FQNEAQ (reference sequence). The CDR3 is 15 amino acids.